The 29 T cell receptor beta chains below were found in one sample sequenced in a study of T cell responses to AZD1222 COVID-19 vaccine. Repertoires were generated with immunoSEQ multiplex PCR, while TCRdb's copy carries only in-frame clones and drops some. The sample yields approximately 300,000 clones, 90% to 95% seen once. This material consisted of peripheral blood, taken 28 days after the second AZD1222 dose. The receptor source for this set is an adult who received the AZD1222 COVID-19 vaccine.

The rearrangement joins TRBV9 to TRBJ2-3, with 8 bases aligning to TRBD2. CDR1 is SGDLS and CDR2 is YYNGEE in the germline V gene. Losses at the gene ends were 4 bases for V and 1 base for J; bases not matched to a gene: 5. This CDR3 has 15 amino acids. CDR3: CASSSEAGGTDTQYF. In nucleotides, the CDR3 is TGTGCCAGCAGCTCAGAAGCGGGGGGCACAGATACGCAGTATTTT.

The sample holds one count of this clone. The rearrangement links TRBV2 to TRBJ1-1; 7 bases are shared with TRBD1. V lost 6 bases to trimming and J lost 3 bases; unmatched junction nucleotides: 4. The CDR3 has 13 amino acids. CDR1 is SNHLY and CDR2 is FYNNEI in the germline V gene. CDR3 in amino acids: CASSDREDTEAFF. CDR3 DNA: TGTGCCAGCAGCGACAGGGAAGACACTGAAGCTTTCTTT.

This chain links TRBV5-1 with TRBJ1-1; no clear D. The ends were cut back, 1 base at V and 1 base at J, with 5 bases in the middle. This CDR3 has 13 residues. CDR1 SGHRS and CDR2 YFSETQ come from the germline V gene. This chain's CDR3 is CASSLWGNTEAFF. The DNA for the CDR3 is TGCGCCAGCAGCTTGTGGGGGAACACTGAAGCTTTCTTT.

The chain is built from TRBV3-1 (or the pseudogene TRBV3-2) and TRBJ2-5; either TRBD1 or TRBD2 may supply D (5 bases each). This CDR3 has 13 amino acids. V gave up 4 bases and J gave up 4 bases, with 10 bases separating them. Germline V gene lookup returns CDR1 LGHDT and CDR2 YNNKEL (reference sequence). The CDR3 region is CASSPGPLETQYF. The CDR3 DNA is TGTGCCAGCAGCCCGGGACCCTTAGAGACCCAGTACTTC.

The CDR3 sequence: CASSLEWNEQYF. CDR3 nucleotide sequence: TGTGCCAGCAGCTTAGAATGGAACGAGCAGTACTTC. This rearrangement joins TRBV7-2 to TRBJ2-7; D is uncertain. Trimming cost V 1 base and J 5 bases, with 6 bases left between them. Germline values: CDR1 SGHTA, CDR2 FQGNSA. The CDR3 totals 12 residues. The full variable domain, with the rest looked up from reference TRBV7-2 and TRBJ2-7, is GAGVSQSPSNKVTEKGKDVELRCDPISGHTALYWYRQSLGQGLEFLIYFQGNSAPDKSGLPSDRFSAERTGGSVSTLTIQRTQQEDSAVYLCASSLEWNEQYFGPGTRLTVT.

The chain uses TRBV6-6 and TRBJ1-4; 9 bases map to TRBD1. CDR1 MNHNY and CDR2 SVGAGI come from the germline V gene (reference sequence). The CDR3 runs 13 residues. V dropped 6 bases and J dropped 8; count of bases not matched to a gene: 4. The CDR3 DNA is TGTGCCAGCAGGTCGACAGGGGGGGAAAAACTGTTTTTT. Translating gives CASRSTGGEKLFF.

The chain carries TRBV6-1 and TRBJ2-7, with D perhaps matching TRBD1 (5 bases). The CDR3 spans 17 residues. From germline, CDR1 is MNHNS and CDR2 SASEGT. The V end was cut by 1 base, the J end by 1 base, with 17 bases between. CDR3 sequence (DNA): TGTGCCAGCAGTGAAGTCCCAGTTCTCTCAGGGTCCTACGAGCAGTACTTC. It translates to CASSEVPVLSGSYEQYF.

This clone was observed a single time. The V call is TRBV10-1, the J call TRBJ1-1; D is uncertain. Looked up from germline, CDR1 is WNHNN and CDR2 is SYGVQD (reference sequence). V was trimmed by 3 bases and J by 1 base, leaving 6 bases between them. There are 13 residues in the CDR3. The CDR3 nucleotides read TGCGCCAGCAGTGACTCAGGGAACACTGAAGCTTTCTTT. Its protein is CASSDSGNTEAFF.

This rearrangement joins TRBV9 to TRBJ1-2, with 8 bases aligning to TRBD1. The CDR3 sequence is 17 residues long. CDR1 SGDLS and CDR2 YYNGEE come from the germline V gene. With 0 bases clipped from V and 4 bases from J, the junction kept 11 bases outside the gene matches. The CDR3 DNA reads TGTGCCAGCAGCGTAGGGGGGTTTGACAGGGGATTCTATGGCTACACCTTC. It is translated as CASSVGGFDRGFYGYTF. Variable domain in full (rest from reference TRBV9 and TRBJ1-2): DSGVTQTPKHLITATGQRVTLRCSPRSGDLSVYWYQQSLDQGLQFLIQYYNGEERAKGNILERFSAQQFPDLHSELNLSSLELGDSALYFCASSVGGFDRGFYGYTFGSGTRLTVV.

The rearrangement links TRBV6-2 or TRBV6-3 to TRBJ2-1; weak D call: TRBD2 (5 bases). Germline V gene lookup returns CDR1 MNHEY and CDR2 SVGEGT. This CDR3 region has 15 residues. Trimming removed 4 bases at V and 3 bases at J, with 13 bases between. The CDR3 nucleotides read TGTGCCAGCAGTTTACTCGGACTCAACTACAATGAGCAGTTCTTC. Translation: CASSLLGLNYNEQFF.

V usage is TRBV9 and J usage is TRBJ2-5; a possible D gene is TRBD1 (5 bases). V lost 0 bases and J 4 bases, leaving 13 bases between the germline ends. The germline V gene encodes CDR1 SGDLS and CDR2 YYNGEE. This CDR3 has 15 residues. The CDR3 is CASSVAPQGSETQYF. Written as DNA, the CDR3 is TGTGCCAGCAGCGTAGCTCCCCAGGGCTCAGAGACCCAGTACTTC. Full variable domain (missing parts from reference TRBV9 and TRBJ2-5): DSGVTQTPKHLITATGQRVTLRCSPRSGDLSVYWYQQSLDQGLQFLIQYYNGEERAKGNILERFSAQQFPDLHSELNLSSLELGDSALYFCASSVAPQGSETQYFGPGTRLLVL.

This rearrangement joins TRBV19 to TRBJ2-6, with no clear D. This CDR3 comprises 13 residues. Germline V gene data show CDR1 as LNHDA and CDR2 as SQIVND (reference sequence). The V end lost 6 bases, the J end lost 0 bases, and 3 bases lay between the germline ends. The CDR3 DNA follows: TGTGCCAGTAGGACCTCTGGGGCCAACGTCCTGACTTTC. The encoded protein is CASRTSGANVLTF.

The CDR3 reads CASSPQGYGGLEPQHF. In DNA, the CDR3 is TGTGCCAGCTCACCACAAGGCTACGGAGGGTTGGAGCCCCAGCATTTT. The V gene is TRBV18, the J gene TRBJ1-5, with unresolved D. CDR3 length equals 16 residues. The germline CDR1 and CDR2 sequences are KGHSH and LQKENI. Trimming pared 1 base from V and 8 bases from J, leaving 18 bases between.

This clone was observed a handful of times. This sequence joins TRBV6-2 or TRBV6-3 and TRBJ2-1, with D possibly called TRBD1 or TRBD2 (5 bases each). Germline CDR1 and CDR2: MNHEY and SVGEGT. The V end lost 0 bases, the J end lost 1 base, and 25 bases lay between the germline ends. The CDR3 runs 21 residues. The CDR3 here is CASSYSTVMTLAGRSYNEQFF. The CDR3 DNA reads as TGTGCCAGCAGTTACTCGACAGTCATGACTCTGGCGGGTCGGTCCTACAATGAGCAGTTCTTC.

As DNA, the CDR3 is TGTGCCAGTACCCTAAGGGCAGGGGGCTGGGATGAGCAGTTCTTC. The encoded protein is CASTLRAGGWDEQFF. The gene calls are TRBV19 and TRBJ2-1; 8 nucleotides line up with TRBD1. Looked up from germline, CDR1 is LNHDA and CDR2 is SQIVND (reference sequence). This CDR3 has 15 amino acids. V lost 7 bases and J lost 8; bases outside the gene matches: 13.

This clone was detected only once. The chain has TRBV10-1 and TRBJ2-7; D is possibly TRBD2 (6 bases). With 7 bases removed from V and 4 bases from J, the gap between germline ends came to 11 bases. CDR3 size: 12 residues. Germline V lookup: CDR1 WNHNN, CDR2 SYGVQD (reference sequence). The CDR3 nucleotides are TGCGCCAGCACCCGGGGGAAATACGAGCAGTACTTC. Translation: CASTRGKYEQYF.

The gene calls are TRBV7-8 and TRBJ1-1; TRBD1 matches at 8 bases. The length of the CDR3 is 14 residues. J was trimmed by 5 bases and V by 4 bases; bases with no gene match: 6. Per germline, CDR1 SGHVS and CDR2 FQNEAQ. The CDR3 spells CASSSRTGRTEAFF. Here the CDR3 DNA reads TGTGCCAGCAGCTCCAGGACAGGGCGGACTGAAGCTTTCTTT.

This sequence joins TRBV7-2 and TRBJ2-7; TRBD2 matches at 10 bases. Germline values: CDR1 SGHTA, CDR2 FQGNSA. This CDR3 spans 14 amino acids. The V and J ends lost 5 bases and 2 bases, in that order; junction bases with no gene match: 3. CDR3 bases: TGTGCCAGCAGCCCTAGCGGGGGACCCTACGAGCAGTACTTC. Its translation is CASSPSGGPYEQYF.

This sequence joins TRBV7-2 and TRBJ2-3; perhaps D is TRBD1 or TRBD2 (6 bases each). Germline V CDR1 and CDR2: SGHTA, FQGNSA. Trimming removed 2 bases at V and 4 bases at J, with 7 bases between. CDR3 length: 13 amino acids. CDR3 region: CASSLRGADTQYF. In DNA form, the CDR3 reads TGTGCCAGCAGCTTAAGGGGGGCAGATACGCAGTATTTT. Full variable domain (rest looked up from reference TRBV7-2 and TRBJ2-3): GAGVSQSPSNKVTEKGKDVELRCDPISGHTALYWYRQSLGQGLEFLIYFQGNSAPDKSGLPSDRFSAERTGGSVSTLTIQRTQQEDSAVYLCASSLRGADTQYFGPGTRLTVL.

The chain employs TRBV9 and TRBJ2-3; 12 nucleotides align to TRBD2. Per germline, CDR1 SGDLS and CDR2 YYNGEE. The CDR3 runs 16 residues. V lost 4 bases and J lost 4; bases outside the gene matches: 7. CDR3 loop: CASSPTSGSPPDTQYF. The DNA for the CDR3 is TGTGCCAGCAGCCCGACTAGCGGGAGCCCTCCAGATACGCAGTATTTT. Variable domain in full (rest from reference TRBV9 and TRBJ2-3): DSGVTQTPKHLITATGQRVTLRCSPRSGDLSVYWYQQSLDQGLQFLIQYYNGEERAKGNILERFSAQQFPDLHSELNLSSLELGDSALYFCASSPTSGSPPDTQYFGPGTRLTVL.

Written as DNA, the CDR3 is TGTGCCAGCAGTTCCACCACGGACAGGGCTATCTCCTACGAGCAGTACTTC. Its protein is CASSSTTDRAISYEQYF. The genes are TRBV27 and TRBJ2-7; 8 positions agree with TRBD1. Germline loops: CDR1 MNHEY, CDR2 SMNVEV (reference sequence). The CDR3 has 17 amino acids. The V gene end was trimmed by 4 bases and the J gene end by 0 bases; junction bases not matched to a gene: 11.

For the CDR3, the DNA is TGTGCCAGCAGTTTAGCCAGGTTTAATGAAAAACTGTTTTTT. It codes for CASSLARFNEKLFF. The chain couples TRBV28 to TRBJ1-4; D remains ambiguous. The CDR3 sequence is 14 residues long. V was trimmed by 2 bases and J by 4 bases, leaving 8 bases between them. Germline V gives CDR1 MDHEN, CDR2 SYDVKM.

The V call is TRBV5-6, the J call TRBJ1-2, with D tentatively TRBD1 (6 bases). CDR3 length equals 15 residues. From germline, CDR1 is SGHDT and CDR2 YYEEEE. V was clipped by 4 bases and J by 1 base, with 14 bases between them. The chain's CDR3 is CASSGKGHLNYGYTF. For the CDR3, the DNA is TGTGCCAGCAGCGGGAAGGGACACCTTAACTATGGCTACACCTTC.

This clone was counted ten times or more. The V call is TRBV2, the J call TRBJ2-3; 7 bases match TRBD2. This CDR3 region has 16 residues. V lost 0 bases, J lost 2 bases, and 5 bases stayed unmatched. Germline V CDR1 and CDR2: SNHLY, FYNNEI. CDR3 sequence (DNA): TGTGCCAGCAGTGAAGCGTCCGGGACTAACACAGATACGCAGTATTTT. This gives the protein CASSEASGTNTDTQYF.

V is TRBV5-1 and J is TRBJ2-2; D is unresolved. The V gene lost 1 base and the J gene lost 1 base, with 11 bases spanning the gap. The length of the CDR3 is 16 residues. Germline V gene sequence: CDR1 SGHRS, CDR2 YFSETQ. Here the CDR3 DNA reads TGCGCCAGCAGCTTGAGAGCTTCTAAGAACACCGGGGAGCTGTTTTTT. Translation gives CASSLRASKNTGELFF.

This clone came up once. The V and J genes are TRBV29-1 and TRBJ1-1, with D hard to call. This CDR3 spans 14 amino acids. CDR1 and CDR2 from the germline V gene are SQVTM and ANQGSEA. Trimming cost V 5 bases and J 0 bases, with 13 bases left between them. CDR3 in DNA: TGCAGCGTTAGTTTTGGTTCCATGAACACTGAAGCTTTCTTT. Protein sequence: CSVSFGSMNTEAFF. The whole variable domain, filled in from reference TRBV29-1 and TRBJ1-1, reads SAVISQKPSRDICQRGTSLTIQCQVDSQVTMMFWYRQQPGQSLTLIATANQGSEATYESGFVIDKFPISRPNLTFSTLTVSNMSPEDSSIYLCSVSFGSMNTEAFFGQGTRLTVV.

V usage is TRBV6-1 and J usage is TRBJ1-2, with D possibly being TRBD1 (6 bases). CDR1 and CDR2 (germline): MNHNS, SASEGT. The CDR3 has 14 amino acids. V was clipped by 2 bases and J by 6 bases, with 13 bases between them. As DNA, the CDR3 is TGTGCCAGCAGTGAACTGCAGGGGAGGGATGGCTACACCTTC. Its translation: CASSELQGRDGYTF.

This sequence joins TRBV7-9 and TRBJ2-3; 9 bases align to TRBD1. The germline gives CDR1 SEHNR, CDR2 FQNEAQ (reference sequence). The CDR3 extends over 14 amino acids. With 6 bases clipped from V and 6 bases from J, the junction kept 7 bases outside the gene matches. The DNA for the CDR3 is TGTGCCAGCAGTCGGACAGGGGATCCGGATACGCAGTATTTT. Translation gives CASSRTGDPDTQYF.

A note on this clone: The junction departs from germline at one end; a sequencing error may be responsible. This sequence joins TRBV10-2 and TRBJ1-5, with 11 bases fitting TRBD1. The CDR3 is made up of 14 amino acids. Germline CDR1 WSHSY, CDR2 SAAADI. DNA for the CDR3: TGCGCCAGCAGTGGGACAGGGGGCAAACAGCCCCAGCATTTT. As protein: CASSGTGGKQPQHF.